This TCR beta chain came from a study of cytomegalovirus exposure and HLA in healthy donors. Looking at the study overall: Assignment to the Caucasian-associated ancestry cluster applied to more than 75% of the 350 to 500 genotyped donors.

Findings of the study overall: Associated with HLA alleles at 0.05 false discovery rate in a later analysis were 16,951 TCR beta sequences. Of the V segments, some could not be distinguished, including TRBV6-2 and TRBV6-3, and were excluded. It was shown in a later analysis that HLA-associated TCR beta chains were more clonally expanded than other, equally common chains.

Primers included in the PCR were 60 Vbeta and 13 Jbeta primers. Clones were read by immunoSEQ multiplex PCR, and TCRdb kept only the in-frame ones, dropping some. In the table there are about 110,000 clones, 65% to 80% of which are singletons. For this clone: The antigen is undetermined.

The V gene's germline CDR1 is SGHNT and CDR2 YYREEE (reference sequence). The CDR3 consists of 17 residues. V shed 4 bases and J 5 bases; nucleotides not matched to a gene: 8. This chain uses TRBV5-4 with TRBJ2-2; 13 bases are a match to TRBD2. Sequences were obtained from PBMCs. The clonotype was recovered from a male donor in good health and CMV-seropositive. CDR3 in DNA: TGTGCCAGCAGCAGGGGACTAGCGGGAAAACAAACCGGGGAGCTGTTTTTT. This sequence encodes CASSRGLAGKQTGELFF.